This T cell receptor (beta chain) stems from a study of OX40 agonist ivuxolimab in advanced cancers. Looking at the study overall: Cohort: more than 75% men, mean age around 60, aged about 20 to 90. Enrollees could have had prior anti-PD-1, anti-PD-L1 or anti-CTLA-4 therapy, which 40% to 45% had received. Overall study results and limits: Undetermined was the antigen specificity of the expanded peripheral T cells.

At cycle 4 day 1, cycle 7 day 1, and baseline, blood was sampled. Generated by immunoSEQ multiplex PCR, the TCRdb table keeps only in-frame clones and is missing some. The top ten hold less than 3% of the sample, which has around 74,000 clones, approximately 89% seen once. To note about this clone: Its antigen is currently unknown.

This TCR was recovered from an adult with an advanced solid tumor such as melanoma, head and neck, liver or kidney cancer. The material was CD4+ or CD8+ T cells sorted from blood, obtained in a trial of the OX40 agonist ivuxolimab.

The CDR3 loop is CASSAGGDYEQYF. The CDR3 DNA follows: TGTGCCAGCAGTGCCGGGGGGGACTACGAGCAGTACTTC. The chain carries TRBV2 and TRBJ2-5; 8 nucleotides agree with TRBD2. The J call may not be correct, given that the DNA end is closer to TRBJ2-7. CDR3 size: 13 residues. Looked up from germline, CDR1 is SNHLY and CDR2 is FYNNEI.